Listed here is a single TCR beta chain. What it binds is not known. These data are taken from a study of spatial heterogeneity in lung cancer. Study-wide points: It was found that expanded intratumoral alpha and beta TCR counts tracked tumor mutation counts.

The time point here: sample taken at primary tumor resection. TCRdb analysed the 5' RACE reads with MiXCR anew, one entry per CDR3 protein. Here the sample spans about 1,600 distinct CDR3 sequences, less than 11% being singletons. The input for sequencing was lung tumor tissue, taken at surgery. The receptor comes from a female donor with early-stage non-small cell lung cancer.

The CDR3 is CATTGQQETQYF. The CDR3 DNA follows: TGTGCTACGACTGGACAGCAAGAGACCCAGTACTTC. This sequence joins TRBV5-6 and TRBJ2-5; possible D gene TRBD1, 6 bases. The CDR3 has 12 amino acids. Germline V gives CDR1 SGHDT, CDR2 YYEEEE.